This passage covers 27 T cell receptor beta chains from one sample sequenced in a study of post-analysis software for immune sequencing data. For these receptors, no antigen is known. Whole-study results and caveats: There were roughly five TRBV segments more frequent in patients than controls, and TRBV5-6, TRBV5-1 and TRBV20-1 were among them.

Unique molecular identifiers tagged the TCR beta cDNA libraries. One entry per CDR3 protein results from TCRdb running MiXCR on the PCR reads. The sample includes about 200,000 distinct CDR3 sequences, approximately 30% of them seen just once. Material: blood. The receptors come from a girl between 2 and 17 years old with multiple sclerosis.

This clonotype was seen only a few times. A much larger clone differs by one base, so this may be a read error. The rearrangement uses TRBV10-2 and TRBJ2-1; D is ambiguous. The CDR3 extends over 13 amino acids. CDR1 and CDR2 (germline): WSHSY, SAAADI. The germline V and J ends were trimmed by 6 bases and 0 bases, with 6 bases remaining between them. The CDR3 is CASSASSYNEQFF. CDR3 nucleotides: TGCGCCAGCAGCGCGTCCTCCTACAATGAGCAGTTCTTC.

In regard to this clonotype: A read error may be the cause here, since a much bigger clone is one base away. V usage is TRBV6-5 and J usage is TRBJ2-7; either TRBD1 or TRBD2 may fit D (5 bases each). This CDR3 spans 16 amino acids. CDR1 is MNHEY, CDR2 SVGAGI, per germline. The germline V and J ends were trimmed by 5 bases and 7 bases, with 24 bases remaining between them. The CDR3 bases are TGTGCCAGCAGTCAGAAAGGGGATAGGGAGAACAATGAGCAGTACTTC. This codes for CASSQKGDRENNEQYF.

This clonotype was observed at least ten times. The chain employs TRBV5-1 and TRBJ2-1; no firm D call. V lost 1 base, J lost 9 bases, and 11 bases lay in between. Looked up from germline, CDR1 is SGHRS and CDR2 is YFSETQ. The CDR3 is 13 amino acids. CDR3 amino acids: CASSLSGLGEQFF. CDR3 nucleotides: TGCGCCAGCAGCTTGTCCGGTTTGGGTGAGCAGTTCTTC.

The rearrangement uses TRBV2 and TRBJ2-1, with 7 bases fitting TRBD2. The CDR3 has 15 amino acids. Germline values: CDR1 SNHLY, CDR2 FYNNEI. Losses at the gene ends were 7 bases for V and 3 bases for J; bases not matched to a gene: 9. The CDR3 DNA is TGTGCCAGCAACCCGGAAGCGGGGTACTACAATGAGCAGTTCTTC. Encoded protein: CASNPEAGYYNEQFF.

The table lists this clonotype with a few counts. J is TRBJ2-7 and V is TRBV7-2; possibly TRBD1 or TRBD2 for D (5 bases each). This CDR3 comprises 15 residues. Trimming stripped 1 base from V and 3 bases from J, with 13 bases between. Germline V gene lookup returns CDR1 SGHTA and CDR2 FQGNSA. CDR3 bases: TGTGCCAGCAGCTTAGGGGGACGGAAACACTACGAGCAGTACTTC. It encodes CASSLGGRKHYEQYF.

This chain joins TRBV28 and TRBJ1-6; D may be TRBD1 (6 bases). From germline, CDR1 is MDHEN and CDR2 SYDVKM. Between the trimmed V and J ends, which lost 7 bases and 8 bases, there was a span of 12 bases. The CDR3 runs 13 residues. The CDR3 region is CASTRDNDSPLHF. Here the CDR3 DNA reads TGTGCCAGCACCCGGGACAATGATTCACCCCTCCACTTT.

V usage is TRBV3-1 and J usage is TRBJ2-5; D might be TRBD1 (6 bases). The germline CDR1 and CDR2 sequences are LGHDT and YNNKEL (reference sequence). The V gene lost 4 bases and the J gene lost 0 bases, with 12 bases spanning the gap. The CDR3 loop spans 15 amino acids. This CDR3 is CASSPRGRYQETQYF. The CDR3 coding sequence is TGTGCCAGCAGCCCCAGGGGCCGATACCAAGAGACCCAGTACTTC.

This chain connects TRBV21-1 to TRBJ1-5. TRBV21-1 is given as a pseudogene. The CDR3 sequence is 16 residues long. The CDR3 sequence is CASSLGGGSRNQPQHF. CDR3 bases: TGTGCCAGCAGCCTCGGGGGGGGGAGTCGCAATCAGCCCCAGCATTTT.

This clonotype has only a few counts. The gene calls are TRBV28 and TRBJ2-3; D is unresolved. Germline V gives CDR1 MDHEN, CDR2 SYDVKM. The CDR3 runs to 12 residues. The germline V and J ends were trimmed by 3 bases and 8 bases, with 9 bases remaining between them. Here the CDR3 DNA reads TGTGCCAGCAGTTTTTACTCCGGTACGCAGTATTTT. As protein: CASSFYSGTQYF.

The CDR3 sequence: CSANVGLSEAFF. The CDR3 DNA reads as TGCAGTGCCAACGTTGGGTTATCTGAAGCTTTCTTT. V usage is TRBV20-1 and J usage is TRBJ1-1, with unresolved D. V was trimmed by 6 bases and J by 6 bases, leaving 14 bases between them. Germline V gene sequence: CDR1 DFQATT, CDR2 SNEGSKA (reference sequence). The length of the CDR3 is 12 residues.

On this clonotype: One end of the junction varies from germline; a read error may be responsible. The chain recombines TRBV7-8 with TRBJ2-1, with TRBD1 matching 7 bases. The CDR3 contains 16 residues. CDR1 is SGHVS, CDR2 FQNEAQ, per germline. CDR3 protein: CASSSRDSVTYNGQFF. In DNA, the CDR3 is TGTGCCAGCAGCTCCCGGGACAGCGTAACCTACAATGGGCAGTTCTTC.

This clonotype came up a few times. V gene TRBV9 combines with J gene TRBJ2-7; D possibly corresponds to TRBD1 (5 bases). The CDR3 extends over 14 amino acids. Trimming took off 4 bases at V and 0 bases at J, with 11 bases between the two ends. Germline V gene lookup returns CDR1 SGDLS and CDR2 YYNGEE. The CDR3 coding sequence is TGTGCCAGCAGCACGACAGAGGTCTCCTACGAGCAGTACTTC. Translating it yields CASSTTEVSYEQYF.

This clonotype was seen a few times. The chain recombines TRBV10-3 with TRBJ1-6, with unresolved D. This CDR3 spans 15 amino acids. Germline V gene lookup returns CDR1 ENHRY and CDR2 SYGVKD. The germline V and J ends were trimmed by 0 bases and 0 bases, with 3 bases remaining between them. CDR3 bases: TGTGCCATCAGTGAGTCGAGCTCCTATAATTCACCCCTCCACTTT. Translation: CAISESSSYNSPLHF.

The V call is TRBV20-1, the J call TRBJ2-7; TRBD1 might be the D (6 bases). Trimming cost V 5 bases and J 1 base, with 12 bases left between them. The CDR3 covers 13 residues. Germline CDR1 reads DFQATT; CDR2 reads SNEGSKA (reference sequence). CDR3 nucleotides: TGCAGTGCTCAGACAGGAAAATCCTACGAGCAGTACTTC. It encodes CSAQTGKSYEQYF.

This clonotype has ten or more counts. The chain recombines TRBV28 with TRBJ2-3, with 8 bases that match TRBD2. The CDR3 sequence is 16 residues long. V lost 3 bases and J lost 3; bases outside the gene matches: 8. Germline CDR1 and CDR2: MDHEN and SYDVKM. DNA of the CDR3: TGTGCCAGCAGTTTCAGGCGACCTAGCGGGACAGATACGCAGTATTTT. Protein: CASSFRRPSGTDTQYF.

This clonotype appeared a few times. In nucleotides, the CDR3 is TGTGCCAGCAGTTTAGGCGCAGGGTTAAAGAATGAGCAGTTCTTC. Translating gives CASSLGAGLKNEQFF. This chain joins TRBV28 and TRBJ2-1; weak D call: TRBD1 (5 bases). Germline V gene lookup returns CDR1 MDHEN and CDR2 SYDVKM. This CDR3 region has 15 residues. V lost 2 bases and J 7 bases, leaving 15 bases between the germline ends.

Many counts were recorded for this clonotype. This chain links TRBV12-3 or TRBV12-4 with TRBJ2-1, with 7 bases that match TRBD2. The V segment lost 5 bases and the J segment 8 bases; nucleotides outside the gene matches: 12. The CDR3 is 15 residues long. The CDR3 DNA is TGTGCCAGCAGTGTGACTAGGCGGGAGATCGATGAGCAGTTCTTC. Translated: CASSVTRREIDEQFF.

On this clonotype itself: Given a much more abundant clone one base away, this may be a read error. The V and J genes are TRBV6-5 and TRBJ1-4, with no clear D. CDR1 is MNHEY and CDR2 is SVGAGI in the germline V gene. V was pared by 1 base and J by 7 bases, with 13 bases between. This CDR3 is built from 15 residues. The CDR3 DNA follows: TGTGCCAGCAGTTACTTCAGGTCCTCTAGTGAAAAACTGTTTTTT. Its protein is CASSYFRSSSEKLFF.

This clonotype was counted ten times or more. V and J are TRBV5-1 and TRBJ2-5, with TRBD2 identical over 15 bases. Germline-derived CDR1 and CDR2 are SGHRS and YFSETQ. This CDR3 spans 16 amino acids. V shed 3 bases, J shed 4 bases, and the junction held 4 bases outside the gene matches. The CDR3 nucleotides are TGCGCCAGCAGCTCCGGACTAGCGGGAGGGTCAGAGACCCAGTACTTC. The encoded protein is CASSSGLAGGSETQYF.

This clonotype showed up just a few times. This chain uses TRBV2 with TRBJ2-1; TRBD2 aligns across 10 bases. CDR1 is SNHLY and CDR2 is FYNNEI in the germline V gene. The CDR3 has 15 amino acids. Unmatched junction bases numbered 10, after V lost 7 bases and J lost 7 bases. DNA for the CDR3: TGTGCCAGCACCACCCCGGGACTAGCGAGGAATGAGCAGTTCTTC. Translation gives CASTTPGLARNEQFF.

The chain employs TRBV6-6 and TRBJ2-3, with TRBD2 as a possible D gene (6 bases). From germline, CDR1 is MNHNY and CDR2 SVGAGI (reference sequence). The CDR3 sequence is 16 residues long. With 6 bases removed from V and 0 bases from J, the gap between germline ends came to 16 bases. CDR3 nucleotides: TGTGCCAGCAGCCGCTATGGACGGGGGAGCACAGATACGCAGTATTTT. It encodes CASSRYGRGSTDTQYF.

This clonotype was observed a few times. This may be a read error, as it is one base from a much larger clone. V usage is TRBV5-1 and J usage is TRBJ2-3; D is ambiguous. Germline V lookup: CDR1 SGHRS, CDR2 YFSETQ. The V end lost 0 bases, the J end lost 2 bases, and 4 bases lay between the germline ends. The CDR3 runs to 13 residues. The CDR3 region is CASSLVPTDTQYF. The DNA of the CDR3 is TGCGCCAGCAGCTTGGTCCCCACAGATACGCAGTATTTT.

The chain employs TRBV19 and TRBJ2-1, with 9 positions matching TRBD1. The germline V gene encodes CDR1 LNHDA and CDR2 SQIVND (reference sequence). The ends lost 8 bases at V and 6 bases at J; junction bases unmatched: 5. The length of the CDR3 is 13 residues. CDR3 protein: CASEGTGLNEQFF. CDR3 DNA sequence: TGTGCCAGTGAGGGGACAGGGCTCAATGAGCAGTTCTTC.

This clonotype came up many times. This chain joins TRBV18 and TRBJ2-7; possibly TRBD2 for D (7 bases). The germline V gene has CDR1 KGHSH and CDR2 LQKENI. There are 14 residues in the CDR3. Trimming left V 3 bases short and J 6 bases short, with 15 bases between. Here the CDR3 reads CASSPGGRFGEQYF. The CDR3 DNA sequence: TGTGCCAGCTCACCGGGGGGGCGTTTTGGCGAGCAGTACTTC. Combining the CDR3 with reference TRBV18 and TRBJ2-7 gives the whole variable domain NAGVMQNPRHLVRRRGQEARLRCSPMKGHSHVYWYRQLPEEGLKFMVYLQKENIIDESGMPKERFSAEFPKEGPSILRIQQVVRGDSAAYFCASSPGGRFGEQYFGPGTRLTVT.

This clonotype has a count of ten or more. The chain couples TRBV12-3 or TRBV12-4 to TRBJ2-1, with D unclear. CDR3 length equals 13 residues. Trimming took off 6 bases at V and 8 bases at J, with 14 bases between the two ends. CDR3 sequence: CASSPPARDEQFF. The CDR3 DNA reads TGTGCCAGCAGCCCCCCGGCCCGGGATGAGCAGTTCTTC.

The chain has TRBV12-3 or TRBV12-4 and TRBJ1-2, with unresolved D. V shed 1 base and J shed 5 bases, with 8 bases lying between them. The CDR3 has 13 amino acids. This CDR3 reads CASSLDVGYGYTF. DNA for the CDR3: TGTGCCAGCAGTTTAGATGTGGGATATGGCTACACCTTC.

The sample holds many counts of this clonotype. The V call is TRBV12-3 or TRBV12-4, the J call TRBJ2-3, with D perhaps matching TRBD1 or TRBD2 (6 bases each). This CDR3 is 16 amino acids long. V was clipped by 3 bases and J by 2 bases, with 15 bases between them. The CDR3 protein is CASSLGAGRLTDTQYF. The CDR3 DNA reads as TGTGCCAGCAGTTTGGGGGCGGGGAGACTCACAGATACGCAGTATTTT.